The rows below give T cell receptor beta chains drawn from one sample of a study of T-cell reconstitution after alpha-beta-depleted transplantation in children. Using its own MiXCR run on the PCR reads, TCRdb lists one record per CDR3 protein. The sample comprises 150,000 to 200,000 distinct CDR3 sequences, approximately 15% of which are singletons, and about 12% rests with the top ten. The sample consisted of PBMCs from the stem cell graft donor, taken from the stem cell graft. The source is a human donor who donated a stem cell graft to a child with acute lymphoblastic leukemia. Both conserved end residues are part of each CDR3. D genes are given only for firm matches. The size field is filled for only some rows; it gives once, few, many or a size class.

J gene: TRBJ1-2
V gene: TRBV9
clone size: many
D gene: NA
CDR3 DNA: TGTGCCAGCAGCGTAAACCCCGGTAACTATGGCTACACCTTC
CDR3 protein: CASSVNPGNYGYTF

J gene: TRBJ1-4
V gene: TRBV6-1
clone size: NA
D gene: TRBD1
CDR3 DNA: TGTGCCAGCAGGATCGGACAGGTTAATGAAAAACTGTTTTTT
CDR3 protein: CASRIGQVNEKLFF

J gene: TRBJ1-5
V gene: TRBV19
clone size: many
D gene: NA
CDR3 DNA: TGTGCCAGTATCGATCAGCCCCAGCATTTT
CDR3 protein: CASIDQPQHF

J gene: TRBJ1-6
V gene: TRBV5-4
clone size: few
D gene: NA
CDR3 DNA: TGTGCCAGCAGCTTGGAGTCGGGGGTTTCACCCCTCCACTTT
CDR3 protein: CASSLESGVSPLHF

J gene: TRBJ2-1
V gene: TRBV19
clone size: many
D gene: TRBD2
CDR3 DNA: TGTGCCAGTAGTATAGGTATGGGACTAGCGGCCCTCTCCTACAATGAGCAGTTCTTC
CDR3 protein: CASSIGMGLAALSYNEQFF

J gene: TRBJ2-5
V gene: TRBV12-3/TRBV12-4
clone size: NA
D gene: NA
CDR3 DNA: TGTGCCAGCAGTTTAATGGGCGGGGAAAACCAAGAGACCCAGTACTTC
CDR3 protein: CASSLMGGENQETQYF

J gene: TRBJ2-3
V gene: TRBV7-2
clone size: many
D gene: NA
CDR3 DNA: TGTGCCAGCAGCGCTACCAATCAGCAGCCAGATACGCAGTATTTT
CDR3 protein: CASSATNQQPDTQYF

J gene: TRBJ1-1
V gene: TRBV5-6
clone size: many
D gene: NA
CDR3 DNA: TGTGCCAGCATCCCTGGCTGGGGTCGGGTCACTGAAGCTTTCTTT
CDR3 protein: CASIPGWGRVTEAFF

J gene: TRBJ2-1
V gene: TRBV7-6
clone size: few
D gene: NA
CDR3 DNA: TGTGCCAGCAGCTTAGAGGGTTGGGGGGGCAGGACATGGTATGAGCAGTTCTTC
CDR3 protein: CASSLEGWGGRTWYEQFF

J gene: TRBJ1-5
V gene: TRBV28
clone size: many
D gene: NA
CDR3 DNA: TGTGCCAGCAGACGGAGGGGTCTAAATCAGCCCCAGCATTTT
CDR3 protein: CASRRRGLNQPQHF

J gene: TRBJ1-5
V gene: TRBV5-6
clone size: many
D gene: NA
CDR3 DNA: TGTGCCAGCAGCCCCATGGGGTATCAGCCCCAGCATTTT
CDR3 protein: CASSPMGYQPQHF

J gene: TRBJ2-7
V gene: TRBV20-1
clone size: few
D gene: TRBD2
CDR3 DNA: TGCAGTGCTAGGCCTAGCGGGAAGTTTATGTACGAGCAGTACTTC
CDR3 protein: CSARPSGKFMYEQYF

J gene: TRBJ2-3
V gene: TRBV6-1
clone size: many
D gene: NA
CDR3 DNA: TGTGCCAGCAGGGTCAGCCCTAGCACAGATACGCAGTATTTT
CDR3 protein: CASRVSPSTDTQYF

J gene: TRBJ2-7
V gene: TRBV6-5
clone size: NA
D gene: TRBD1
CDR3 DNA: TGTGCCAGCAGTTACTCGACAGGGCCCTACGAGCAGTACTTC
CDR3 protein: CASSYSTGPYEQYF

J gene: TRBJ2-5
V gene: TRBV7-8
clone size: many
D gene: NA
CDR3 DNA: TGTGCCAGCAGCCCCTCCCGGTTTCCAGAGACCCAGTACTTC
CDR3 protein: CASSPSRFPETQYF

J gene: TRBJ2-7
V gene: TRBV28
clone size: many
D gene: NA
CDR3 DNA: TGTGCCAGCTCCTCTAGCCACGAGCAGTACTTC
CDR3 protein: CASSSSHEQYF

J gene: TRBJ2-1
V gene: TRBV20-1
clone size: many
D gene: NA
CDR3 DNA: TGCAGTGCTAGTCGGCCTAGCGACTACAATGAGCAGTTCTTC
CDR3 protein: CSASRPSDYNEQFF

J gene: TRBJ2-2
V gene: TRBV20-1
clone size: many
D gene: TRBD2
CDR3 DNA: TGCAGTGCTAGAGATGGGAGCGGGAGTCCTTCCGGGGAGCTGTTTTTT
CDR3 protein: CSARDGSGSPSGELFF

J gene: TRBJ2-3
V gene: TRBV7-8
clone size: many
D gene: NA
CDR3 DNA: TGTGCCAGCAGCTTAAATACGGACTTTGATACGCAGTATTTT
CDR3 protein: CASSLNTDFDTQYF

J gene: TRBJ2-1
V gene: TRBV5-5
clone size: many
D gene: TRBD2
CDR3 DNA: TGTGCCAGCAGTTTGGGAGCGGGATCTCGGAACAATGAGCAGTTCTTC
CDR3 protein: CASSLGAGSRNNEQFF

J gene: TRBJ2-5
V gene: TRBV19
clone size: many
D gene: NA
CDR3 DNA: TGTGCCAGTAGTCGCGGCAAGGGGTACCAAGAGACCCAGTACTTC
CDR3 protein: CASSRGKGYQETQYF

J gene: TRBJ1-2
V gene: TRBV30
clone size: many
D gene: NA
CDR3 DNA: TGTGCCCGCGAAGAGGGACCCTACTATGGCTACACCTTC
CDR3 protein: CAREEGPYYGYTF

J gene: TRBJ2-1
V gene: TRBV5-1
clone size: many
D gene: TRBD2
CDR3 DNA: TGCGCCAGCAGCGTATCAAGGTTCGAGCGGGATGGCGCTGAGCAGTTCTTC
CDR3 protein: CASSVSRFERDGAEQFF

J gene: TRBJ1-5
V gene: TRBV19
clone size: NA
D gene: NA
CDR3 DNA: TGTGCCAGTAGTATATTCGGCGTATCGGGGCCCGGGAAACAGCCCCAGCATTTT
CDR3 protein: CASSIFGVSGPGKQPQHF

J gene: TRBJ2-7
V gene: TRBV25-1
clone size: NA
D gene: TRBD2
CDR3 DNA: TGTACCAGCAGTTTTTCCCAGGGGACTAGCGGGGGGAGGTACGAGCAGTACTTC
CDR3 protein: CTSSFSQGTSGGRYEQYF

J gene: TRBJ2-7
V gene: TRBV5-8
clone size: NA
D gene: NA
CDR3 DNA: TGTGCCAGCAGCCGAGTGAGAGGCTACGAGCAGTACTTC
CDR3 protein: CASSRVRGYEQYF

J gene: TRBJ2-3
V gene: TRBV29-1
clone size: many
D gene: NA
CDR3 DNA: TGCAGCGTTGAAGATCGGCAGGGGTGGGGCACAGATACGCAGTATTTT
CDR3 protein: CSVEDRQGWGTDTQYF

J gene: TRBJ1-1
V gene: TRBV5-1
clone size: NA
D gene: NA
CDR3 DNA: TGCGCCAGCTTCCGCGAAAGGGACGGCACTGAAGCTTTCTTT
CDR3 protein: CASFRERDGTEAFF

J gene: TRBJ2-7
V gene: TRBV7-8
clone size: NA
D gene: TRBD2
CDR3 DNA: TGTGCCAGCAGTCTCGGGACTAGCCCGTCCTACGAGCAGTACTTC
CDR3 protein: CASSLGTSPSYEQYF

J gene: TRBJ2-3
V gene: TRBV5-1
clone size: few
D gene: TRBD2
CDR3 DNA: TGCGCCAGCAGCTCAGAGCCGGGACTACAAGATACGCAGTATTTT
CDR3 protein: CASSSEPGLQDTQYF

J gene: TRBJ1-5
V gene: TRBV19
clone size: few
D gene: TRBD1
CDR3 DNA: TGTGCCAGTACTTTGGACAGGGAGAGCAATCAGCCCCAGCATTTT
CDR3 protein: CASTLDRESNQPQHF

J gene: TRBJ1-6
V gene: TRBV18
clone size: many
D gene: NA
CDR3 DNA: TGTGCCAGCTCCATGGACATGGGTTGGAATTCACCCCTCCACTTT
CDR3 protein: CASSMDMGWNSPLHF

J gene: TRBJ1-1
V gene: TRBV7-9
clone size: NA
D gene: NA
CDR3 DNA: TGTGCCAGCAGCTTACCCGGGACCACTGAAGCTTTCTTT
CDR3 protein: CASSLPGTTEAFF